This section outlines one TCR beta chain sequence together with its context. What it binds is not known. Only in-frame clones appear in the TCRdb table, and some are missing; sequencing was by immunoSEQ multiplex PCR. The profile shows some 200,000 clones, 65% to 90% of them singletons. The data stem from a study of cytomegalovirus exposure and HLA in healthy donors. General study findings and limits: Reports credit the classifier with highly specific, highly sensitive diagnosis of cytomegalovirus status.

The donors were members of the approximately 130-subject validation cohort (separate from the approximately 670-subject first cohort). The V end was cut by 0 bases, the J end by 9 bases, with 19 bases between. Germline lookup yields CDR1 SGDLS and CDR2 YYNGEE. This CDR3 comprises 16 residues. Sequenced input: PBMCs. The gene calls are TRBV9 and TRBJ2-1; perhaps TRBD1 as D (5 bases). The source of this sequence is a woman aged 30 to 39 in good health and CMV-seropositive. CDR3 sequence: CASSVGRSQGGAEQFF. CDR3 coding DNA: TGTGCCAGCAGCGTAGGAAGATCTCAAGGTGGGGCTGAGCAGTTCTTC. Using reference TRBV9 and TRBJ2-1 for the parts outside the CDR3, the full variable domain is DSGVTQTPKHLITATGQRVTLRCSPRSGDLSVYWYQQSLDQGLQFLIQYYNGEERAKGNILERFSAQQFPDLHSELNLSSLELGDSALYFCASSVGRSQGGAEQFFGPGTRLTVL.